The 22 T cell receptor beta chains below come from one sample, sequenced in a study of monozygotic twins with inflammatory bowel disease. Reprocessing the 5' RACE reads, TCRdb reports a single entry for every CDR3 protein and omits DNA. The sample has approximately 120,000 distinct CDR3 sequences. Sequenced sample: blood. These receptor sequences come from a human donor with ulcerative colitis or Crohn's disease, or a healthy co-twin of an affected twin (not recorded which).

J is TRBJ2-5 and V is TRBV20-1; absent DNA, TCRdb's TRBD1 call cannot be checked. The germline gives CDR1 DFQATT, CDR2 SNEGSKA (reference sequence). The CDR3 loop spans 13 amino acids. The CDR3: CSASDRGRETQYF.

The chain recombines TRBV7-2 with TRBJ1-6; TCRdb's assignment of TRBD1 cannot be checked, as there is no DNA. Germline CDR1 is SGHTA and CDR2 is FQGNSA. The CDR3 sequence is 14 residues long. CDR3 region: CASRPDRGHSPLHF.

This sequence joins TRBV7-2 and TRBJ1-5. This CDR3 comprises 13 residues. The germline V gene encodes CDR1 SGHTA and CDR2 FQGNSA. CDR3 sequence reads: CASSLVVNQPQHF.

The chain has TRBV5-4 and TRBJ2-3. The CDR3 spans 14 residues. Germline V lookup: CDR1 SGHNT, CDR2 YYREEE (reference sequence). CDR3 residues: CASSLYVAADTQYF.

This sequence joins TRBV3-1 and TRBJ2-7; as DNA is missing, the TRBD1 call by TCRdb cannot be tested. The CDR3 is 13 residues long. The germline gives CDR1 LGHDT, CDR2 YNNKEL (reference sequence). The CDR3 spells CASSPGQGSEQYF.

The V and J genes are TRBV7-2 and TRBJ1-3. Germline lookup yields CDR1 SGHTA and CDR2 FQGNSA. The length of the CDR3 is 16 residues. The CDR3 loop is CASSPRRRESGNTIYF.

The chain carries TRBV6-2 or TRBV6-3 and TRBJ2-7; TCRdb lists TRBD1, though no DNA is available to test this call. The germline V gene has CDR1 MNHEY and CDR2 SVGEGT. The CDR3 has 15 amino acids. This chain's CDR3 is CASGLRQAHTYEQYF.

The gene calls are TRBV9 and TRBJ2-2. Germline V gene sequence: CDR1 SGDLS, CDR2 YYNGEE. This CDR3 has 13 residues. CDR3 amino acids: CASSVGGTGELFF. The full variable domain, rest sourced from reference TRBV9 and TRBJ2-2, is DSGVTQTPKHLITATGQRVTLRCSPRSGDLSVYWYQQSLDQGLQFLIQYYNGEERAKGNILERFSAQQFPDLHSELNLSSLELGDSALYFCASSVGGTGELFFGEGSRLTVL.

The chain links TRBV15 to TRBJ2-2; TCRdb calls TRBD2, which cannot be checked without DNA. Germline CDR1 LNHNV, CDR2 YYDKDF (reference sequence). The CDR3 length is 15 residues. This CDR3 is CATSSGGALTGELFF.

V is TRBV7-2 and J is TRBJ2-3; TCRdb's D call, TRBD1, is unchecked because there is no DNA. The germline V gene encodes CDR1 SGHTA and CDR2 FQGNSA. This CDR3 comprises 16 residues. CDR3 protein: CASSIQGSGAVDTQYF. The full variable domain, with the rest looked up from reference TRBV7-2 and TRBJ2-3, is GAGVSQSPSNKVTEKGKDVELRCDPISGHTALYWYRQSLGQGLEFLIYFQGNSAPDKSGLPSDRFSAERTGGSVSTLTIQRTQQEDSAVYLCASSIQGSGAVDTQYFGPGTRLTVL.

The chain has TRBV5-1 and TRBJ2-7. The CDR3 extends over 14 amino acids. Germline loops: CDR1 SGHRS, CDR2 YFSETQ. CDR3 residues: CASSADHGVDEQYF.

The rearrangement uses TRBV9 and TRBJ2-3; with no DNA, the TCRdb D assignment of TRBD2 cannot be verified. This CDR3 has 20 amino acids. Germline lookup yields CDR1 SGDLS and CDR2 YYNGEE. The CDR3 is CASSLWTSGGPTPGPDTQYF.

V and J are TRBV7-9 and TRBJ2-7; the D call from TCRdb, TRBD2, cannot be confirmed without DNA. The CDR3 spans 15 residues. CDR1 is SEHNR and CDR2 is FQNEAQ in the germline V gene (reference sequence). CDR3 residues: CASSSGASGPNEQYF.

The chain joins TRBV12-5 to TRBJ1-2. CDR1 is LGHNT and CDR2 is FRNRAP in the germline V gene. The CDR3 is 15 residues long. The CDR3 sequence: CASGLGLGVNYGYTF. The full variable domain, rest sourced from reference TRBV12-5 and TRBJ1-2, is DARVTQTPRHKVTEMGQEVTMRCQPILGHNTVFWYRQTMMQGLELLAYFRNRAPLDDSGMPKDRFSAEMPDATLATLKIQPSEPRDSAVYFCASGLGLGVNYGYTFGSGTRLTVV.

The chain recombines TRBV11-2 with TRBJ1-5; absent DNA, TCRdb's TRBD1 call cannot be checked. From germline, CDR1 is SGHAT and CDR2 FQNNGV. The length of the CDR3 is 14 residues. CDR3 protein: CASSESGRNQPQHF.

This rearrangement joins TRBV12-3 or TRBV12-4 to TRBJ1-1; no DNA is available, so the TRBD1 call from TCRdb remains unchecked. The CDR3 has 12 amino acids. The CDR3 reads CASSARGDEAFF.

This chain joins TRBV5-1 and TRBJ1-4. The CDR3 is 14 amino acids. CDR1 and CDR2 from the germline V gene are SGHRS and YFSETQ. The CDR3 reads CASSPDQSNEKLFF.

This chain uses TRBV11-1 with TRBJ2-1; TCRdb names TRBD2, which stays unverified in the absence of DNA. Germline V gene lookup returns CDR1 SGHAT and CDR2 FQDESV (reference sequence). The CDR3 spans 19 residues. CDR3 protein: CASRIGLAGRKSIYNEQFF.

This chain links TRBV6-5 with TRBJ2-3; TCRdb's D call of TRBD1 is untestable without DNA. The CDR3 runs 17 residues. Germline V gives CDR1 MNHEY, CDR2 SVGAGI. This CDR3 is CASSPGGWTWGTDTQYF.

The chain is built from TRBV5-6 and TRBJ2-2; TCRdb outputs TRBD1, but without DNA this stays unchecked. The CDR3 runs to 15 residues. CDR1 SGHDT and CDR2 YYEEEE come from the germline V gene. The CDR3 loop reads CASSRDRAWTGELFF.

The V call is TRBV12-3 or TRBV12-4, the J call TRBJ1-5; TCRdb names TRBD1, which stays unverified in the absence of DNA. This CDR3 is built from 15 residues. This CDR3 is CASSQGDRFGQPQHF.

The V and J genes are TRBV5-1 and TRBJ2-5. Per the germline V gene, CDR1 is SGHRS and CDR2 is YFSETQ. The length of the CDR3 is 13 residues. The CDR3 loop is CASSLGFQETQYF.